Shown below are 23 T cell receptor beta chains from a single sample sequenced in a study of blood T cell repertoires in COVID-19 (dated by TCRdb to about 2020). Library preparation employed the immunoSEQ multiplex PCR assay. TCRdb carries this immuneACCESS record with in-frame sequences only. Its versions omit some clonotypes, under half of them owing to an unresolved V gene in the studies checked, with the rest unexplained. This sample is represented by 85,000 to 130,000 clones; 91% of them were singletons. Of the sample, approximately 6% is held by the ten largest clones. Sequenced: peripheral blood. These receptors were taken from a human donor in a cohort sampled during active COVID-19.

This chain joins TRBV9 and TRBJ2-7, with a weak D call TRBD2 (6 bases). With 2 bases removed from V and 2 bases from J, the gap between germline ends came to 11 bases. The CDR3 is 14 amino acids. The germline gives CDR1 SGDLS, CDR2 YYNGEE. The CDR3 region has the DNA TGTGCCAGCAGCGTTAGCGGAGCCACCTACGAGCAGTACTTC. Encoded protein: CASSVSGATYEQYF. Full variable domain (outside the CDR3, taken from reference TRBV9 and TRBJ2-7): DSGVTQTPKHLITATGQRVTLRCSPRSGDLSVYWYQQSLDQGLQFLIQYYNGEERAKGNILERFSAQQFPDLHSELNLSSLELGDSALYFCASSVSGATYEQYFGPGTRLTVT.

CDR3 nucleotide sequence: TGTGCCAGCAGCCCTAGCGGGAGTGGAGAGACCCAGTACTTC. Protein sequence: CASSPSGSGETQYF. This sequence joins TRBV7-2 and TRBJ2-5; 10 bases match TRBD2. Germline-derived CDR1 and CDR2 are SGHTA and FQGNSA. The CDR3 is 14 amino acids. Unmatched junction bases numbered 4, after V lost 5 bases and J lost 4 bases.

The V gene is TRBV7-8, the J gene TRBJ1-1; D not resolved. This CDR3 contains 14 residues. The germline CDR1 and CDR2 sequences are SGHVS and FQNEAQ. Trimming took off 5 bases at V and 0 bases at J, with 10 bases between the two ends. CDR3 coding DNA: TGTGCCAGCAGCCTAGGCGCCTTGAACACTGAAGCTTTCTTT. Its translation: CASSLGALNTEAFF.

This sequence joins TRBV7-2 and TRBJ2-3, with D perhaps TRBD1 (5 bases). Trimming removed 4 bases at V and 4 bases at J, with 12 bases between. The CDR3 runs 14 residues. CDR1 is SGHTA and CDR2 is FQGNSA in the germline V gene. DNA for the CDR3: TGTGCCAGCAGCTCAAATAGGGGATCAGATACGCAGTATTTT. It yields the protein CASSSNRGSDTQYF.

The chain has TRBV6-5 and TRBJ1-2, with D possibly being TRBD1 (6 bases). The V gene lost 3 bases and the J gene lost 4 bases, with 15 bases spanning the gap. Per the germline V gene, CDR1 is MNHEY and CDR2 is SVGAGI. There are 15 residues in the CDR3. Here the CDR3 DNA reads TGTGCCAGCAGTTATTCGTGGGCAGGGGCCTATGGCTACACCTTC. Translation gives CASSYSWAGAYGYTF.

The gene calls are TRBV5-1 and TRBJ1-2, with 7 positions matching TRBD1. This CDR3 contains 13 residues. Germline CDR1 SGHRS, CDR2 YFSETQ. V gave up 4 bases and J gave up 1 base; unmatched junction bases: 1. CDR3 loop: CASSRDSNYGYTF. Written as DNA, the CDR3 is TGCGCCAGCAGCCGGGACAGTAACTATGGCTACACCTTC.

V is TRBV19 and J is TRBJ1-1; D remains ambiguous. Germline CDR1 reads LNHDA; CDR2 reads SQIVND (reference sequence). This CDR3 spans 13 amino acids. Trimming removed 6 bases from V and 0 bases from J, with 8 bases in between. The chain's CDR3 is CASSPTLNTEAFF. As DNA, the CDR3 is TGTGCCAGTAGCCCGACACTGAACACTGAAGCTTTCTTT.

The genes are TRBV5-5 and TRBJ2-7, with D possibly matching TRBD2 (6 bases). The CDR3 length is 11 residues. Trimming stripped 3 bases from V and 11 bases from J, with 12 bases between. The germline V gene encodes CDR1 SGHKS and CDR2 YYEKEE (reference sequence). This CDR3 reads CASSSGDREYF. The CDR3 bases are TGTGCCAGCAGCTCGGGGGACCGAGAGTACTTC.

This chain uses TRBV10-3 with TRBJ1-5; no definite D call. Trimming removed 3 bases at V and 0 bases at J, with 6 bases between. The CDR3 totals 14 residues. Germline V lookup: CDR1 ENHRY, CDR2 SYGVKD. The CDR3 sequence: CAISDLSSNQPQHF. The CDR3 coding sequence is TGTGCCATCAGTGATCTGAGTAGCAATCAGCCCCAGCATTTT.

The CDR3 protein is CASTLNWGSDGYTF. CDR3 in DNA: TGTGCCAGCACCTTGAATTGGGGCTCAGATGGCTACACCTTC. The genes are TRBV13 and TRBJ1-2, with a possible D match to TRBD1 (5 bases). The CDR3 loop spans 14 amino acids. The ends were cut back, 7 bases at V and 6 bases at J, with 18 bases in the middle. CDR1 is PRHDT and CDR2 is FYEKMQ in the germline V gene (reference sequence).

V and J are TRBV19 and TRBJ1-2; the match to TRBD1 covers 10 bases. Germline V lookup: CDR1 LNHDA, CDR2 SQIVND (reference sequence). This CDR3 region has 12 residues. V lost 10 bases, J lost 8 bases, and 7 bases stayed unmatched. The CDR3 DNA reads as TGTGCCACCTCGACAGGGGGCGAGGGCTACACCTTC. Protein sequence: CATSTGGEGYTF.

The chain is built from TRBV6-2 or TRBV6-3 and TRBJ2-3; D may be TRBD2 (6 bases). The germline CDR1 and CDR2 sequences are MNHEY and SVGEGT. V was clipped by 5 bases and J by 6 bases, with 12 bases between them. CDR3 length: 13 amino acids. The CDR3 reads CASSKISGDTQYF. CDR3 nucleotides: TGTGCCAGCAGTAAAATAAGCGGGGATACGCAGTATTTT.

The chain recombines TRBV7-9 with TRBJ2-7; D might be TRBD2 (6 bases). The CDR3 length is 14 residues. CDR1 is SEHNR and CDR2 is FQNEAQ in the germline V gene (reference sequence). V was shortened by 3 bases and J by 4 bases, with 13 bases between the two germline ends. CDR3 loop: CASSFGGVQYEQYF. Here the CDR3 DNA reads TGTGCCAGCAGCTTTGGCGGGGTTCAGTACGAGCAGTACTTC.

V is TRBV28 and J is TRBJ2-6; D perhaps matches TRBD2 (5 bases). V lost 4 bases and J 1 base, leaving 11 bases between the germline ends. There are 16 residues in the CDR3. Germline CDR1 MDHEN, CDR2 SYDVKM. The CDR3 spells CASSSSGGSGANVLTF. The CDR3 bases are TGTGCCAGCAGTTCCAGTGGAGGTTCTGGGGCCAACGTCCTGACTTTC.

The V gene is TRBV10-1, the J gene TRBJ2-3, with a possible D match to TRBD1 (7 bases). CDR1 and CDR2 (germline): WNHNN, SYGVQD (reference sequence). Trimming pared 10 bases from V and 0 bases from J, leaving 20 bases between. The CDR3 is 16 amino acids. The CDR3 loop reads CATARGGTDSTDTQYF. CDR3 coding DNA: TGCGCCACTGCCCGGGGCGGGACAGATAGCACAGATACGCAGTATTTT.

The chain employs TRBV9 and TRBJ2-1; D is uncertain. Germline V lookup: CDR1 SGDLS, CDR2 YYNGEE. The CDR3 is made up of 14 amino acids. The V end lost 4 bases, the J end lost 0 bases, and 8 bases lay between the germline ends. DNA for the CDR3: TGTGCCAGCAGCCCGTTCGGCTCCTACAATGAGCAGTTCTTC. This encodes CASSPFGSYNEQFF.

The gene calls are TRBV5-4 and TRBJ2-3; TRBD1 aligns across 9 bases. This CDR3 has 16 residues. From germline, CDR1 is SGHNT and CDR2 YYREEE (reference sequence). Trimming removed 3 bases from V and 3 bases from J; junction bases left unmatched: 8. This CDR3 reads CASSSPGQGMTDTQYF. The DNA of the CDR3 is TGTGCCAGCAGCTCACCGGGACAGGGTATGACAGATACGCAGTATTTT.

This clone was found once. The rearrangement joins TRBV9 to TRBJ2-7; D uncertain. Trimming removed 0 bases at V and 6 bases at J, with 7 bases between. Germline CDR1 and CDR2: SGDLS and YYNGEE. CDR3 length equals 12 residues. The CDR3: CASSVATGEQYF. CDR3 bases: TGTGCCAGCAGCGTAGCTACGGGCGAGCAGTACTTC.

This chain connects TRBV7-9 to TRBJ2-1; 9 bases align to TRBD1. CDR3 length: 15 residues. CDR1 and CDR2 from the germline V gene are SEHNR and FQNEAQ (reference sequence). Trimming removed 5 bases from V and 6 bases from J; junction bases left unmatched: 8. CDR3 nucleotides: TGTGCCAGCAGCCTACCGGGACAGGGTATCAATGAGCAGTTCTTC. Translating it yields CASSLPGQGINEQFF.

This rearrangement joins TRBV19 to TRBJ1-1, with unresolved D. Germline V lookup: CDR1 LNHDA, CDR2 SQIVND (reference sequence). The V end lost 7 bases, the J end lost 2 bases, and 8 bases lay between the germline ends. The CDR3 consists of 12 residues. The CDR3 loop is CASILSNTEAFF. In DNA, the CDR3 is TGTGCCAGTATTCTGAGTAACACTGAAGCTTTCTTT.

The chain recombines TRBV30 with TRBJ1-6, with D maybe TRBD1 (5 bases). CDR1 and CDR2 (germline): GTSNPN, SVGIG (reference sequence). Trimming removed 5 bases at V and 6 bases at J, with 14 bases between. The CDR3 covers 14 residues. CDR3 in amino acids: CAWEPRGFNSPLHF. The CDR3 DNA is TGTGCCTGGGAACCCCGGGGGTTTAATTCACCCCTCCACTTT.

The gene calls are TRBV4-3 and TRBJ1-1, with TRBD1 matching over 8 bases. The CDR3 totals 15 residues. Germline CDR1 reads LGHNA; CDR2 reads YSLEER. The V segment lost 5 bases and the J segment 5 bases; nucleotides outside the gene matches: 10. CDR3 amino acids: CASSYMDREGTEAFF. The CDR3 DNA sequence: TGCGCCAGCAGCTACATGGACAGGGAGGGGACTGAAGCTTTCTTT.

V is TRBV11-2 and J is TRBJ2-7, with TRBD2 identical over 10 bases. CDR3 length: 15 amino acids. Per the germline V gene, CDR1 is SGHAT and CDR2 is FQNNGV. V lost 5 bases, J lost 2 bases, and 6 bases stayed unmatched. CDR3 DNA sequence: TGTGCCAGCAGCCATGGACTAGCGGACCCCTACGAGCAGTACTTC. Translated, it gives CASSHGLADPYEQYF. The full variable domain, completed using reference TRBV11-2 and TRBJ2-7, is EAGVAQSPRYKIIEKRQSVAFWCNPISGHATLYWYQQILGQGPKLLIQFQNNGVVDDSQLPKDRFSAERLKGVDSTLKIQPAKLEDSAVYLCASSHGLADPYEQYFGPGTRLTVT.